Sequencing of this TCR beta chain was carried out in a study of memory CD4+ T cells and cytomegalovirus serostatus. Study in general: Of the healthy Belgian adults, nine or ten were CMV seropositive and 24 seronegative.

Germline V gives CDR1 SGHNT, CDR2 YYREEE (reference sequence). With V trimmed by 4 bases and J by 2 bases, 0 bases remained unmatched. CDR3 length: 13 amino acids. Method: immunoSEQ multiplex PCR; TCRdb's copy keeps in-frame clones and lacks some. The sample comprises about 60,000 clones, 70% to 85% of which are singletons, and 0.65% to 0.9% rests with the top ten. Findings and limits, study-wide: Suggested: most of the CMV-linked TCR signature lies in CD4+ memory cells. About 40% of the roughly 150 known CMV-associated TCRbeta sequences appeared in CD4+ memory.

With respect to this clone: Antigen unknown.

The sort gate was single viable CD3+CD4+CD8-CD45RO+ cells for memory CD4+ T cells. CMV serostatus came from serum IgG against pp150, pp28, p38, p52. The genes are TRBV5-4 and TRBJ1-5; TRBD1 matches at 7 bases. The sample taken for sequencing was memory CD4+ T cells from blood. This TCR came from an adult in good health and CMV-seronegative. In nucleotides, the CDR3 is TGTGCCAGCAGCGACAGGGGCAATCAGCCCCAGCATTTT. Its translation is CASSDRGNQPQHF.